The 26 T cell receptor beta chains reported below all come from one sample, sequenced in a study of metastatic and nonmetastatic thyroid tumors. TCRdb reprocessed the PCR reads using MiXCR. The data contain about 22,000 clones, approximately 35% of them singletons. All patients reached thyroid surgery having received no treatment beforehand. Sequencing used blood. The receptor source for this set is a male donor with papillary thyroid cancer or a benign thyroid nodule (not recorded which). Some clones in this sample may be carry-over from other donors' samples.

This clone came up many times. The chain couples TRBV28 to TRBJ2-7; D remains ambiguous. In germline, CDR1 is MDHEN, CDR2 SYDVKM. Trimming left V 8 bases short and J 4 bases short, with 9 bases between. This CDR3 is 11 amino acids long. The CDR3 nucleotides read TGTGCCAGCGAAAAGTTGTACGAGCAGTACTTC. Translation: CASEKLYEQYF.

The chain links TRBV5-1 to TRBJ1-6; TRBD1 matches at 9 bases. J gave up 9 bases and V 2 bases, and 6 bases lay outside the gene matches. Germline V gene sequence: CDR1 SGHRS, CDR2 YFSETQ. This CDR3 contains 15 residues. CDR3 sequence: CASSFGQGTISPLHF. CDR3 bases: TGCGCCAGCAGCTTCGGACAGGGGACCATTTCACCCCTCCACTTT.

CDR3 sequence reads: CASKTRIGRHGYEQYF. CDR3 coding DNA: TGTGCCAGCAAGACCCGAATAGGGAGGCATGGCTACGAGCAGTACTTC. The rearrangement joins TRBV6-2 or TRBV6-3 to TRBJ2-7; possible D gene TRBD2, 6 bases. The germline V and J ends were trimmed by 7 bases and 3 bases, with 22 bases remaining between them. This CDR3 is 16 amino acids long. CDR1 MNHEY and CDR2 SVGEGT come from the germline V gene.

DNA for the CDR3: TGTGCCAGCAGCCTGGGACAGGGGAACACCGGGGAGCTGTTTTTT. It is translated as CASSLGQGNTGELFF. J is TRBJ2-2 and V is TRBV11-2, with 9 bases lining up with TRBD1. With 5 bases clipped from V and 1 base from J, the junction kept 2 bases outside the gene matches. This CDR3 has 15 amino acids. CDR1 and CDR2 from the germline V gene are SGHAT and FQNNGV.

The CDR3 nucleotides are TGTGCCAGCAGCCGGGACAGCGGCTTAGATACGCAGTATTTT. It is translated as CASSRDSGLDTQYF. The V gene is TRBV6-1, the J gene TRBJ2-3; 7 bases are a match to TRBD1. V trimming: 6 bases; J trimming: 5 bases; junction bases outside the gene matches: 8. Germline V CDR1 and CDR2: MNHNS, SASEGT. The CDR3 consists of 14 residues.

This clone is labeled medium-sized. This chain connects TRBV4-3 to TRBJ2-1; TRBD2 aligns across 8 bases. The CDR3 contains 15 residues. Per germline, CDR1 LGHNA and CDR2 YSLEER. V lost 4 bases and J lost 9; bases outside the gene matches: 11. This chain's CDR3 is CASSLKGAGVVEQFF. The CDR3 DNA follows: TGCGCCAGCAGCCTGAAGGGAGCGGGAGTCGTTGAGCAGTTCTTC.

The chain has TRBV11-1 and TRBJ2-7; the D gene could be TRBD1 or TRBD2 (5 bases each). Germline CDR1 and CDR2: SGHAT and FQDESV (reference sequence). The V and J ends lost 1 base and 0 bases respectively, with 13 bases between them. The CDR3 spans 16 residues. The CDR3 DNA reads TGTGCCAGCAGCTTAGGCAGAGGGACCCTCTCCTACGAGCAGTACTTC. This translates into CASSLGRGTLSYEQYF.

The rearrangement joins TRBV18 to TRBJ2-7; TRBD1 matches at 9 bases. CDR3 length: 15 amino acids. CDR1 and CDR2 (germline): KGHSH, LQKENI. The ends lost 3 bases at V and 6 bases at J; junction bases unmatched: 9. For the CDR3, the DNA is TGTGCCAGCTCACCTACGGGACAGGGTTTGGGCGAGCAGTACTTC. Protein: CASSPTGQGLGEQYF.

A few counts support this clone. V is TRBV6-4 and J is TRBJ1-6; D might be TRBD1 (5 bases). Per the germline V gene, CDR1 is MRHNA and CDR2 is SNTAGT. V lost 3 bases and J 6 bases, leaving 15 bases between the germline ends. The CDR3 totals 16 residues. CDR3 residues: CASSELAGTANSPLHF. The DNA for the CDR3 is TGTGCCAGCAGTGAGCTCGCCGGGACGGCTAATTCACCCCTCCACTTT.

The chain is built from TRBV4-3 and TRBJ2-3, with D tentatively TRBD1 (6 bases). Germline V lookup: CDR1 LGHNA, CDR2 YSLEER. V was shortened by 0 bases and J by 6 bases, with 10 bases between the two germline ends. There are 14 residues in the CDR3. This CDR3 reads CASSQDNRGDTQYF. DNA of the CDR3: TGCGCCAGCAGCCAAGATAATAGGGGGGATACGCAGTATTTT.

In its sample, this clone ranks as medium-sized. This chain uses TRBV5-1 with TRBJ1-1; no definite D call. Germline loops: CDR1 SGHRS, CDR2 YFSETQ. V lost 2 bases to trimming and J lost 2 bases, with 10 bases between them. The CDR3 has 14 amino acids. This chain's CDR3 is CASSLGVENTEAFF. In nucleotides, the CDR3 is TGCGCCAGCAGCTTAGGCGTCGAAAACACTGAAGCTTTCTTT.

The chain employs TRBV18 and TRBJ1-2, with 8 nucleotides matching TRBD1. The V gene end was trimmed by 1 base and the J gene end by 6 bases; junction bases not matched to a gene: 7. The length of the CDR3 is 15 residues. In germline, CDR1 is KGHSH, CDR2 LQKENI. CDR3 region: CASSPQTTGGDGYTF. In DNA, the CDR3 is TGTGCCAGCTCACCACAGACTACAGGGGGTGATGGCTACACCTTC.

This clone was detected many times. This sequence joins TRBV7-6 and TRBJ2-1; 13 bases line up with TRBD2. Germline V gives CDR1 SGHVS, CDR2 FNYEAQ. With 5 bases clipped from V and 4 bases from J, the junction kept 2 bases outside the gene matches. The CDR3 length is 15 residues. The CDR3 sequence: CASSKLAGGYNEQFF. Here the CDR3 DNA reads TGTGCCAGCAGCAAACTAGCGGGAGGGTACAATGAGCAGTTCTTC.

This clone has more than one count but fewer than ten. The chain employs TRBV28 and TRBJ2-7; 9 bases agree with TRBD1. CDR3 size: 16 residues. Per germline, CDR1 MDHEN and CDR2 SYDVKM. After removal of 4 bases from V and 3 bases from J, the junction contained 10 bases not matched to a gene. DNA for the CDR3: TGTGCCAGCAGTTGGGGGACAGGGACGGAACACTACGAGCAGTACTTC. The encoded protein is CASSWGTGTEHYEQYF.

This clone was counted at least ten times. A much larger clonotype is one base distant, so this may be a read error. The same CDR3 arises from other DNA sequences in this sample as well. The chain employs TRBV27 and TRBJ1-1; D call uncertain. The CDR3 length is 13 residues. Trimming pared 4 bases from V and 2 bases from J, leaving 8 bases between. Germline V gene lookup returns CDR1 MNHEY and CDR2 SMNVEV (reference sequence). CDR3: CASSSGSNTEAFF. CDR3 sequence (DNA): TGTGCCAGCAGTTCGGGTAGTAACACTGAAGCTTTCTTT.

A few counts support this clone. This chain uses TRBV19 with TRBJ1-2; D gene ambiguous. Looked up from germline, CDR1 is LNHDA and CDR2 is SQIVND (reference sequence). Trimming removed 5 bases from V and 6 bases from J, with 10 bases in between. The CDR3 loop spans 12 amino acids. The CDR3 here is CASSLGPNGYTF. Written as DNA, the CDR3 is TGTGCCAGTAGTTTGGGTCCAAATGGCTACACCTTC. Full variable domain (remainder filled in from reference TRBV19 and TRBJ1-2): DGGITQSPKYLFRKEGQNVTLSCEQNLNHDAMYWYRQDPGQGLRLIYYSQIVNDFQKGDIAEGYSVSREKKESFPLTVTSAQKNPTAFYLCASSLGPNGYTFGSGTRLTVV.

J is TRBJ2-7 and V is TRBV18; D uncertain. V lost 2 bases and J 2 bases, leaving 7 bases between the germline ends. The germline V gene encodes CDR1 KGHSH and CDR2 LQKENI. CDR3 length: 13 amino acids. The CDR3: CASSPGSAYEQYF. CDR3 nucleotide sequence: TGTGCCAGCTCACCAGGCTCAGCCTACGAGCAGTACTTC.

The rearrangement links TRBV12-3 or TRBV12-4 to TRBJ2-1; D remains ambiguous. Trimming removed 6 bases from V and 9 bases from J, with 9 bases in between. The CDR3 sequence is 11 residues long. DNA for the CDR3: TGTGCCAGCAGCTTTAGTGGTGAGCAGTTCTTC. Its translation: CASSFSGEQFF.

The chain is built from TRBV4-2 and TRBJ2-3, with no clear D. The CDR3 is 15 residues long. Trimming removed 3 bases at V and 2 bases at J, with 12 bases between. Germline CDR1 is LGHNA and CDR2 is YNFKEQ. The CDR3: CASSQALEPTDTQYF. The DNA of the CDR3 is TGTGCCAGCAGCCAGGCCCTAGAACCCACAGATACGCAGTATTTT.

J is TRBJ2-7 and V is TRBV27; possible D gene TRBD2, 6 bases. Germline V gene data show CDR1 as MNHEY and CDR2 as SMNVEV (reference sequence). The V end was cut by 7 bases, the J end by 4 bases, with 17 bases between. The CDR3 runs 14 residues. The DNA of the CDR3 is TGTGCCAGCACGAGACTAGATCATCTATACGAGCAGTACTTC. As protein: CASTRLDHLYEQYF.

The chain couples TRBV24-1 to TRBJ2-7; D unresolved. This CDR3 spans 12 amino acids. Per the germline V gene, CDR1 is KGHDR and CDR2 is SFDVKD. V was shortened by 4 bases and J by 0 bases, with 3 bases between the two germline ends. DNA of the CDR3: TGTGCCACCAGTGACAGCTCCTACGAGCAGTACTTC. This gives the protein CATSDSSYEQYF.

The rearrangement links TRBV18 to TRBJ2-6; unclear D gene. Germline V gene lookup returns CDR1 KGHSH and CDR2 LQKENI. The V and J ends lost 3 bases and 1 base respectively, with 10 bases between them. The CDR3 is 16 amino acids. The chain's CDR3 is CASSPQYPSGANVLTF. The CDR3 DNA reads TGTGCCAGCTCACCCCAGTACCCTTCTGGGGCCAACGTCCTGACTTTC.

V usage is TRBV6-1 and J usage is TRBJ2-7; 8 bases map to TRBD1. From germline, CDR1 is MNHNS and CDR2 SASEGT. The CDR3 runs 16 residues. J was trimmed by 2 bases and V by 6 bases; bases with no gene match: 12. In DNA form, the CDR3 reads TGTGCCAGCAGCAAATCCAGGGACAGGCCCACCTACGAGCAGTACTTC. Its protein product is CASSKSRDRPTYEQYF.

This clone was observed many times. This chain links TRBV25-1 with TRBJ2-5, with D possibly being TRBD1 (6 bases). V gave up 2 bases and J gave up 4 bases, with 14 bases separating them. Germline V gives CDR1 MGHDK, CDR2 SYGVNS. The CDR3 is 15 residues long. CDR3 DNA sequence: TGTGCCAGCAGTGAACTGGGGGCAGCAGGAGAGACCCAGTACTTC. This translates into CASSELGAAGETQYF. Using reference TRBV25-1 and TRBJ2-5 for the parts outside the CDR3, the full variable domain is EADIYQTPRYLVIGTGKKITLECSQTMGHDKMYWYQQDPGMELHLIHYSYGVNSTEKGDLSSESTVSRIRTEHFPLTLESARPSHTSQYLCASSELGAAGETQYFGPGTRLLVL.

The chain carries TRBV11-2 and TRBJ2-7, with TRBD1 as a possible D gene (6 bases). The V end was cut by 4 bases, the J end by 4 bases, with 26 bases between. The CDR3 extends over 18 amino acids. Germline loops: CDR1 SGHAT, CDR2 FQNNGV. This CDR3 is CASSSVKAGQPLLYEQYF. The CDR3 nucleotides are TGTGCCAGCAGCTCAGTTAAGGCCGGACAGCCTCTCCTTTACGAGCAGTACTTC.

The chain recombines TRBV12-3 or TRBV12-4 with TRBJ1-2; TRBD1 agrees at 9 bases. V lost 4 bases, J lost 2 bases, and 2 bases stayed unmatched. The CDR3 is 14 residues long. The CDR3 nucleotides are TGTGCCAGCAGTTCGGGGACAGGGAACTATGGCTACACCTTC. Translation: CASSSGTGNYGYTF.